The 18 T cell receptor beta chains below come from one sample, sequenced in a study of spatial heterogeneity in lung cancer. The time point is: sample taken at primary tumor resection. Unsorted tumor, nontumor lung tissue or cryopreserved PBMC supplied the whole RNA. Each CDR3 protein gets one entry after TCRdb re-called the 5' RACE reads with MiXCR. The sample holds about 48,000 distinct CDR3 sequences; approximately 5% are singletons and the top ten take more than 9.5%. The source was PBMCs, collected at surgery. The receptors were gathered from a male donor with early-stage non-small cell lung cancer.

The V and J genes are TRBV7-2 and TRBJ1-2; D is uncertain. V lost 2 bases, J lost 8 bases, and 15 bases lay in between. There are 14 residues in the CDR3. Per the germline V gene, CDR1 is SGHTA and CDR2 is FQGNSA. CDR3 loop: CASSLLPFGDGYTF. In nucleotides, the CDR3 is TGTGCCAGCAGCTTACTTCCGTTTGGCGACGGCTACACCTTC. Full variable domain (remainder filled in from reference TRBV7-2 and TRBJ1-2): GAGVSQSPSNKVTEKGKDVELRCDPISGHTALYWYRQSLGQGLEFLIYFQGNSAPDKSGLPSDRFSAERTGGSVSTLTIQRTQQEDSAVYLCASSLLPFGDGYTFGSGTRLTVV.

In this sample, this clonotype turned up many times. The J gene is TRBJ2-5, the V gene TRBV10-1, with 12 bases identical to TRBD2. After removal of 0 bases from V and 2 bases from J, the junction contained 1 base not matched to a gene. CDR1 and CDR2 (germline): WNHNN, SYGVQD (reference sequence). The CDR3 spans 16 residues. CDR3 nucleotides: TGCGCCAGCAGTGAGTCGACTAGCGGGGGACAAGAGACCCAGTACTTC. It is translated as CASSESTSGGQETQYF.

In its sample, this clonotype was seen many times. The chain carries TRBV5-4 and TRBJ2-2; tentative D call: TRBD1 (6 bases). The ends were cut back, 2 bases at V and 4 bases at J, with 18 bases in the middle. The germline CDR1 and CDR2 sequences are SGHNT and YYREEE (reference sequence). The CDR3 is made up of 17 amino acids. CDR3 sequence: CASSFYPPLQGTGELFF. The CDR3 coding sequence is TGTGCCAGCAGCTTTTACCCACCTTTACAGGGCACCGGGGAGCTGTTTTTT.

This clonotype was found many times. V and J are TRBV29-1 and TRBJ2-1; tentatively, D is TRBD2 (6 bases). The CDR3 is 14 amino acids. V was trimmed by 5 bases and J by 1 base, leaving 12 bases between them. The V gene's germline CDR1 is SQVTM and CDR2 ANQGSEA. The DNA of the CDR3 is TGCAGCGTTCTACTAGCCGCTTCCTACAATGAGCAGTTCTTC. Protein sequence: CSVLLAASYNEQFF.

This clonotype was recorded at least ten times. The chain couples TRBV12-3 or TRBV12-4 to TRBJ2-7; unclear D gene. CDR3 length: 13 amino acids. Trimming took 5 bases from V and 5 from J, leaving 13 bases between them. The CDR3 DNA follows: TGTGCCAGCAGTCTTTCCCCTGGACACGAGCAGTACTTC. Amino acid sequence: CASSLSPGHEQYF.

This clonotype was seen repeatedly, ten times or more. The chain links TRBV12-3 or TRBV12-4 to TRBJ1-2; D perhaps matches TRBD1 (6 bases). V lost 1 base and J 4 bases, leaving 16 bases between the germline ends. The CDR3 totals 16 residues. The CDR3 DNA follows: TGTGCCAGCAGTTTAGTTCAACAGGGATGGGGCTATGGCTACACCTTC. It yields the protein CASSLVQQGWGYGYTF.

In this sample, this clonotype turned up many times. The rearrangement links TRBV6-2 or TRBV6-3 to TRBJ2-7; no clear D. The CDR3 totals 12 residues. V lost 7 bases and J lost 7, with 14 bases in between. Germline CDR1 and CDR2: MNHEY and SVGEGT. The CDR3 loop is CASTRDLREQYF. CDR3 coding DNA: TGTGCCAGCACCCGAGACCTACGGGAGCAGTACTTC.

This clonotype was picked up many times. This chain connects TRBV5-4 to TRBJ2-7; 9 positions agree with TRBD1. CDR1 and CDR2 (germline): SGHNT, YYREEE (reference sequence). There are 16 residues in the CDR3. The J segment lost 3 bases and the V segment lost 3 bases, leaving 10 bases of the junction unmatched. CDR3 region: CASSYDTGGTDYEQYF. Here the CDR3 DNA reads TGTGCCAGCAGCTATGATACAGGGGGCACCGACTACGAGCAGTACTTC.

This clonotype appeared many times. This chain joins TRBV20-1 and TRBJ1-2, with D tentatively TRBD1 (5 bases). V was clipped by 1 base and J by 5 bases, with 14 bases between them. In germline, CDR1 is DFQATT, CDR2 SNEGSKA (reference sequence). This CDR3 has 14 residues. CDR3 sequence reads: CSARALGAGYGYTF. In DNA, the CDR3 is TGCAGTGCTAGAGCTCTGGGCGCAGGGTATGGCTACACCTTC.

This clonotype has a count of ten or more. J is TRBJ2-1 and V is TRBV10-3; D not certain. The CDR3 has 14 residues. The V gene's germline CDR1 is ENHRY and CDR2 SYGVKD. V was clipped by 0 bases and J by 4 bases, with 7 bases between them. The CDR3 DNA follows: TGTGCCATCAGTGAGTCCGGTGTATACAATGAGCAGTTCTTC. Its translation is CAISESGVYNEQFF.

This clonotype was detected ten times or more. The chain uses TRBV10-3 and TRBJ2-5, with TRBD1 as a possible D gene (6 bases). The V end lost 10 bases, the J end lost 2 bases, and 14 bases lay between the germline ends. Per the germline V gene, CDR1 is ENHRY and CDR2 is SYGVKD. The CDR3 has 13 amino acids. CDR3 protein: CASQRGLQETQYF. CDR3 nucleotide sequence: TGTGCCAGTCAGAGGGGGTTACAAGAGACCCAGTACTTC.

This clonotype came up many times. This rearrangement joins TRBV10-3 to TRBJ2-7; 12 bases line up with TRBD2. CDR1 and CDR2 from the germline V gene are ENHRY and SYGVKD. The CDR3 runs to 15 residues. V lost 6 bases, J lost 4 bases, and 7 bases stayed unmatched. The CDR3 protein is CAIRASGRALYEQYF. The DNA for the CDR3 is TGTGCCATCAGAGCTAGCGGGAGGGCCCTGTACGAGCAGTACTTC.

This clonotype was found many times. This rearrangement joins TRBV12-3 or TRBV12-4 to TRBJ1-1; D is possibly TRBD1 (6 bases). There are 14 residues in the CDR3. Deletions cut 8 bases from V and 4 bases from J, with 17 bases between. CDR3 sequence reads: CASSSMDSSTEAFF. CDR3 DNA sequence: TGTGCCAGCTCTTCCATGGACAGCTCCACTGAAGCTTTCTTT.

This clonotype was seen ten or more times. CDR3 sequence reads: CASSYFPGQVYGYTF. CDR3 DNA sequence: TGTGCCAGCAGTTATTTCCCGGGACAGGTCTATGGCTACACCTTC. The chain joins TRBV6-2 or TRBV6-3 to TRBJ1-2; 8 bases fit TRBD1. Germline CDR1 reads MNHEY; CDR2 reads SVGEGT. V lost 3 bases to trimming and J lost 4 bases; unmatched junction nucleotides: 7. The CDR3 length is 15 residues.

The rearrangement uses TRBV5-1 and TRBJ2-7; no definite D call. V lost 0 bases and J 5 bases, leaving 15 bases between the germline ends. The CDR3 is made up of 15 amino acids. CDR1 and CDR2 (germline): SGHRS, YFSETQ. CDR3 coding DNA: TGCGCCAGCAGCTTGGAAGCAGGTCCAAGCGACGAGCAGTACTTC. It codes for CASSLEAGPSDEQYF.

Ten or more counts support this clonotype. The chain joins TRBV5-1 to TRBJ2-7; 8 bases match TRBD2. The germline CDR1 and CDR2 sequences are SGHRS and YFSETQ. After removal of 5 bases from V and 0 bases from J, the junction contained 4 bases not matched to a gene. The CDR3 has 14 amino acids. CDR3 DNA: TGCGCCAGCAGGCTACTAGCGGACTCCTACGAGCAGTACTTC. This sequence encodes CASRLLADSYEQYF. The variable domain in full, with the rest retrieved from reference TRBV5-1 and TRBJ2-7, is KAGVTQTPRYLIKTRGQQVTLSCSPISGHRSVSWYQQTPGQGLQFLFEYFSETQRNKGNFPGRFSGRQFSNSRSEMNVSTLELGDSALYLCASRLLADSYEQYFGPGTRLTVT.

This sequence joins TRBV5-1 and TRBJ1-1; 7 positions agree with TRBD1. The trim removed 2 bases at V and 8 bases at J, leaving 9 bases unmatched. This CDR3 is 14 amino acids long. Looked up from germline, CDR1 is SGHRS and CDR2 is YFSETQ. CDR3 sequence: CASSFQGGMGEAFF. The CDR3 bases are TGCGCCAGCAGCTTTCAAGGGGGCATGGGAGAAGCTTTCTTT.

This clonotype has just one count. The DNA for the CDR3 is TGCGCCAGCAGCTTGGAACGGGGCCGAACCTACGAGCAGTACTTC. Translation gives CASSLERGRTYEQYF. The chain recombines TRBV5-1 with TRBJ2-7; D assignment may be TRBD1 or TRBD2 (5 bases each). The CDR3 covers 15 residues. Trimming stripped 0 bases from V and 2 bases from J, with 12 bases between. Germline values: CDR1 SGHRS, CDR2 YFSETQ.